This T cell receptor (beta chain) was retrieved from a study of T-cell reconstitution after alpha-beta-depleted transplantation in children. Germline V gene sequence: CDR1 SEHNR, CDR2 FQNEAQ (reference sequence). This CDR3 contains 14 residues. With 2 bases removed from V and 8 bases from J, the gap between germline ends came to 13 bases. Preparation of the TCRbeta library was carried out with unique molecular identifiers. Each CDR3 protein gets one entry after TCRdb re-called the PCR reads with MiXCR. The sample lists hundreds of thousands of distinct CDR3 sequences, around 16% occurring once. J is TRBJ2-1 and V is TRBV7-9; D is undetermined. The sample consisted of PBMCs from the stem cell graft donor, taken from the stem cell graft. The clonotype comes from a human donor who donated a stem cell graft to a child with acute myeloid leukemia. CDR3 amino acids: CASSLNPSGDEQFF. CDR3 nucleotides: TGTGCCAGCAGCTTAAATCCATCTGGAGATGAGCAGTTCTTC.